This paragraph reports one T cell receptor (beta chain). Its matching antigen is unknown. This specimen belongs to a study of shared clonotypes between healthy human individuals. General study findings and limits: A reduction in generation probabilities was seen for non-shared clonotypes relative to those shared by all four donors. The naive CD4 repertoires of a few donors were compared, and around 4.9% of clonotypes were shared.

This CDR3 has 14 amino acids. Germline V gene data show CDR1 as SGDLS and CDR2 as YYNGEE. The junction had 12 bases not matched to a gene; V was cut back by 7 bases and J by 5 bases. Clones were sequenced by immunoSEQ multiplex PCR, and TCRdb holds only the in-frame ones, with some missing. The table includes 1.5 million to 2.5 million clones, roughly 94% detected once. It was CD45RO-negative cells, positively selected for CCR7, that made up naive CD8 cells, with terminally differentiated effector memory CD45RA+ cells excluded. The receptor's source is a man aged 18 to 29 in good health. Material for sequencing was naive CD8+ T cells sorted from blood. The rearrangement uses TRBV9 and TRBJ2-7; 7 bases are a match to TRBD2. The CDR3 sequence is CASSSGGGRNEQYF. The CDR3 DNA reads as TGTGCCAGCTCGTCGGGAGGTGGTAGGAACGAGCAGTACTTC.